These 26 T cell receptor beta chains were sequenced from one sample in a study of identical twins. TCRdb reprocessed the 5' RACE reads via MiXCR and lists one record per CDR3 protein. The repertoire holds around 550,000 distinct CDR3 sequences, with over 12% as singletons. This same sample was also part of a study on yellow fever vaccine responses in identical twins.

Sequences were obtained from CD4+ T cells sorted from blood. Every receptor here comes from a woman between 18 and 29 years old in good health.

This rearrangement joins TRBV28 to TRBJ2-5; possibly TRBD1 for D (5 bases). The CDR3 extends over 13 amino acids. Germline CDR1 MDHEN, CDR2 SYDVKM. The V and J ends lost 1 base and 5 bases respectively, with 8 bases between them. The CDR3 region has the DNA TGTGCCAGCAGTTTATTGGGGCGGGAGACCCAGTACTTC. Protein product: CASSLLGRETQYF.

This clonotype was observed a handful of times. This chain links TRBV7-3 with TRBJ2-1, with 7 bases fitting TRBD2. The germline V gene has CDR1 SGHTA and CDR2 FQGTGA. Trimming at V came to 5 bases and at J to 9 bases, leaving 13 bases not matched to a gene. The CDR3 spans 15 residues. This CDR3 reads CASSPTTSRSGEQFF. Here the CDR3 DNA reads TGTGCCAGCAGCCCAACGACTAGCCGGTCGGGTGAGCAGTTCTTC.

This clonotype has just a few counts. The chain carries TRBV5-1 and TRBJ2-7; the match to TRBD1 covers 8 bases. In germline, CDR1 is SGHRS, CDR2 YFSETQ. This CDR3 comprises 15 residues. Germline trimming cut 0 bases from V and 5 bases from J; bases unmatched to any gene: 7. The CDR3 loop reads CASSLEDRVAHEQYF. The DNA for the CDR3 is TGCGCCAGCAGCTTGGAGGACAGGGTCGCCCACGAGCAGTACTTC.

This clonotype showed up just a few times. The genes are TRBV6-1 and TRBJ2-7; 12 bases fit TRBD2. Germline loops: CDR1 MNHNS, CDR2 SASEGT. The CDR3 runs 15 residues. Germline trimming cut 7 bases from V and 7 bases from J; bases unmatched to any gene: 11. CDR3 sequence reads: CASTSGLAGSYEQYF. Here the CDR3 DNA reads TGTGCCAGCACCTCCGGACTAGCGGGATCGTATGAGCAGTACTTC.

The gene calls are TRBV9 and TRBJ2-2, with D perhaps matching TRBD2 (6 bases). Trimming left V 0 bases short and J 4 bases short, with 10 bases between. The CDR3 is made up of 15 amino acids. CDR1 is SGDLS, CDR2 YYNGEE, per germline. CDR3 nucleotide sequence: TGTGCCAGCAGCGTAGTCGGAGGGACCACCGGGGAGCTGTTTTTT. Protein product: CASSVVGGTTGELFF.

The chain carries TRBV18 and TRBJ2-5, with D possibly matching TRBD2 (6 bases). V was clipped by 3 bases and J by 2 bases, with 22 bases between them. Germline V gives CDR1 KGHSH, CDR2 LQKENI. The CDR3 totals 18 residues. CDR3 in amino acids: CASSPSLTASGSQETQYF. DNA of the CDR3: TGTGCCAGCTCACCGAGCTTAACAGCGAGCGGGTCACAAGAGACCCAGTACTTC.

This clonotype was picked up a small number of times. The chain combines TRBV5-4 with TRBJ1-4; unclear D gene. In germline, CDR1 is SGHNT, CDR2 YYREEE (reference sequence). The CDR3 has 16 amino acids. V was trimmed by 0 bases and J by 0 bases, leaving 9 bases between them. The chain's CDR3 is CASSLGPAATNEKLFF. Here the CDR3 DNA reads TGTGCCAGCAGCTTGGGGCCAGCTGCAACTAATGAAAAACTGTTTTTT.

Ten or more counts support this clonotype. V is TRBV12-3 or TRBV12-4 and J is TRBJ2-7; TRBD1 aligns across 8 bases. The CDR3 has 16 amino acids. Trimming cost V 5 bases and J 3 bases; bases outside gene matches: 12. This CDR3 reads CASSITSGQASYEQYV. CDR3 DNA sequence: TGTGCCAGCAGTATCACCTCGGGACAGGCTAGCTACGAGCAGTACGTC.

This clonotype came up a few times. The chain is built from TRBV5-1 and TRBJ2-5; 11 bases are a match to TRBD2. CDR3 length: 16 amino acids. Germline assignment: CDR1 SGHRS and CDR2 YFSETQ. The trim removed 4 bases at V and 1 base at J, leaving 6 bases unmatched. In DNA form, the CDR3 reads TGCGCCAGCAGCCCCGGACTAGCGGGCTCCCAAGAGACCCAGTACTTC. Protein product: CASSPGLAGSQETQYF.

This clonotype has a handful of counts. The CDR3, as DNA: TGTGCCAGCCAGCGGGGGAATAGCAATCAGCCCCAGCATTTT. It yields the protein CASQRGNSNQPQHF. This rearrangement joins TRBV7-9 to TRBJ1-5, with TRBD1 as a possible D gene (5 bases). CDR3 length: 14 residues. Trimming stripped 8 bases from V and 0 bases from J, with 11 bases between. CDR1 SEHNR and CDR2 FQNEAQ come from the germline V gene (reference sequence).

The J gene is TRBJ2-1, the V gene TRBV5-1; a possible D gene is TRBD1 (5 bases). The CDR3 length is 15 residues. V lost 6 bases to trimming and J lost 0 bases, with 13 bases between them. Germline V gene sequence: CDR1 SGHRS, CDR2 YFSETQ. DNA for the CDR3: TGCGCCAGCACCCAAGGACACCTCTCCTACAATGAGCAGTTCTTC. Its protein product is CASTQGHLSYNEQFF.

This clonotype was detected a few times. The rearrangement uses TRBV12-3 or TRBV12-4 and TRBJ2-3; TRBD1 or TRBD2 may be the D gene (5 bases each). The CDR3 length is 13 residues. V dropped 6 bases and J dropped 12 bases, with 19 bases sitting between them. CDR3 sequence reads: CASSQNPGPLQYF. The CDR3 nucleotides read TGTGCCAGCAGCCAGAACCCGGGACCCCTCCAGTATTTT.

In this sample, this clonotype turned up a few times. The chain combines TRBV29-1 with TRBJ1-1, with 7 nucleotides matching TRBD1. The CDR3 has 13 amino acids. Per germline, CDR1 SQVTM and CDR2 ANQGSEA. J gave up 5 bases and V 6 bases, and 9 bases lay outside the gene matches. The CDR3 spells CSVNTGVETEAFF. Written as DNA, the CDR3 is TGCAGCGTAAACACAGGGGTGGAAACTGAAGCTTTCTTT.

V gene TRBV5-4 combines with J gene TRBJ2-1; 8 bases match TRBD1. J gave up 8 bases and V 2 bases, and 9 bases lay outside the gene matches. The length of the CDR3 is 15 residues. Germline V gene sequence: CDR1 SGHNT, CDR2 YYREEE (reference sequence). CDR3 DNA sequence: TGTGCCAGCAGCTTAGGGGGGACAGGCGGATATGAGCAGTTCTTC. As protein: CASSLGGTGGYEQFF.

In its sample, this clonotype was seen many times. CDR3 amino acids: CASSQEWSSGNTIYF. CDR3 nucleotides: TGCGCCAGCAGCCAAGAGTGGAGCTCTGGAAACACCATATATTTT. This chain joins TRBV4-1 and TRBJ1-3; D gene unclear. The V end lost 0 bases, the J end lost 0 bases, and 6 bases lay between the germline ends. The germline gives CDR1 MGHRA, CDR2 YSYEKL. The CDR3 totals 15 residues.

A few counts support this clonotype. The genes are TRBV5-1 and TRBJ2-5; possible D gene TRBD1, 6 bases. Trimming stripped 1 base from V and 5 bases from J, with 15 bases between. The germline gives CDR1 SGHRS, CDR2 YFSETQ. This CDR3 spans 15 amino acids. This CDR3 is CASSLMRGTGETQYF. The CDR3 nucleotides are TGCGCCAGCAGCTTGATGAGGGGGACGGGGGAGACCCAGTACTTC.

The chain employs TRBV28 and TRBJ1-6; a possible D gene is TRBD1 (6 bases). The CDR3 consists of 13 residues. CDR1 and CDR2 (germline): MDHEN, SYDVKM. The V and J ends lost 9 bases and 10 bases respectively, with 16 bases between them. CDR3 sequence: CASLGGVESPLHF. CDR3 DNA sequence: TGTGCCAGTTTAGGGGGGGTCGAGTCACCCCTCCACTTT. Together with reference TRBV28 and TRBJ1-6, the CDR3 gives the full variable domain: DVKVTQSSRYLVKRTGEKVFLECVQDMDHENMFWYRQDPGLGLRLIYFSYDVKMKEKGDIPEGYSVSREKKERFSLILESASTNQTSMYLCASLGGVESPLHFGNGTRLTVT.

V gene TRBV4-1 combines with J gene TRBJ2-5; 8 bases agree with TRBD1. The germline CDR1 and CDR2 sequences are MGHRA and YSYEKL. The CDR3 sequence is 13 residues long. V was pared by 6 bases and J by 4 bases, with 4 bases of the junction left unmatched. CDR3 protein: CASRRTGRETQYF. The CDR3 DNA sequence: TGCGCCAGCAGACGGACAGGGAGAGAGACCCAGTACTTC.

The rearrangement uses TRBV20-1 and TRBJ1-5, with a tentative D call TRBD1 (5 bases). V dropped 0 bases and J dropped 5 bases, with 11 bases sitting between them. The CDR3 covers 14 residues. The V gene's germline CDR1 is DFQATT and CDR2 SNEGSKA (reference sequence). The CDR3 sequence is CSARDDRGDQPQHF. DNA of the CDR3: TGCAGTGCTAGAGATGACCGGGGGGATCAGCCCCAGCATTTT.

This clonotype showed up just a few times. The V gene is TRBV3-1, the J gene TRBJ1-1; 7 bases line up with TRBD1. The CDR3 covers 13 residues. The J segment lost 8 bases and the V segment lost 1 base, leaving 4 bases of the junction unmatched. CDR1 and CDR2 from the germline V gene are LGHDT and YNNKEL (reference sequence). The CDR3 region is CASSQGARGEAFF. CDR3 DNA sequence: TGTGCCAGCAGCCAAGGGGCCAGGGGGGAAGCTTTCTTT.

This chain connects TRBV12-3 or TRBV12-4 to TRBJ2-6; D is uncertain. This CDR3 contains 15 residues. The V end lost 7 bases, the J end lost 4 bases, and 14 bases lay between the germline ends. DNA for the CDR3: TGTGCCAGCACCACCGGGCGCTCCGGGGCCAACGTCCTGACTTTC. Translation: CASTTGRSGANVLTF.

This clonotype was seen a few times. This sequence joins TRBV4-1 and TRBJ2-2; a weak D match, TRBD1 (5 bases). V was shortened by 0 bases and J by 2 bases, with 7 bases between the two germline ends. The germline V gene has CDR1 MGHRA and CDR2 YSYEKL. CDR3 size: 15 residues. CDR3 amino acids: CASSQDRDNTGELFF. The DNA for the CDR3 is TGCGCCAGCAGCCAAGACAGGGATAACACCGGGGAGCTGTTTTTT.

This sequence joins TRBV6-2 or TRBV6-3 and TRBJ2-2; D not resolved. V gave up 2 bases and J gave up 5 bases, with 3 bases separating them. CDR3 length: 12 amino acids. Germline CDR1 MNHEY, CDR2 SVGEGT. Here the CDR3 DNA reads TGTGCCAGCAGTTACCAGACCGGGGAGCTGTTTTTT. Residues: CASSYQTGELFF.

This clonotype was detected a few times. The chain recombines TRBV24-1 with TRBJ2-3; D possibly matches TRBD1 or TRBD2 (6 bases each). The CDR3 loop spans 17 amino acids. In germline, CDR1 is KGHDR, CDR2 SFDVKD. V lost 2 bases to trimming and J lost 1 base, with 15 bases between them. Written as DNA, the CDR3 is TGTGCCACCAGTGATTCTAGCAGGAGGGGGGGCACAGATACGCAGTATTTT. Translating it yields CATSDSSRRGGTDTQYF.

This sequence joins TRBV9 and TRBJ2-6; the D gene is possibly TRBD2 (5 bases). The CDR3 runs to 16 residues. Germline CDR1 and CDR2: SGDLS and YYNGEE. Trimming stripped 3 bases from V and 2 bases from J, with 12 bases between. CDR3 nucleotides: TGTGCCAGCAGCGCCGGAGGTCTAGCTGGGGCCAACGTCCTGACTTTC. Translating it yields CASSAGGLAGANVLTF.

The chain recombines TRBV5-1 with TRBJ2-1; no clear D. CDR1 is SGHRS, CDR2 YFSETQ, per germline. This CDR3 is built from 15 residues. The V and J ends lost 2 bases and 4 bases respectively, with 13 bases between them. CDR3 sequence: CASSLVAVGYNEQFF. The CDR3 DNA reads as TGCGCCAGCAGCTTAGTGGCAGTGGGGTACAATGAGCAGTTCTTC.